The rows below give T cell receptor beta chains drawn from one sample of a study of blood T cell repertoires in COVID-19. Sequencing used immunoSEQ multiplex PCR; TCRdb keeps in-frame clones, though not all of them. The repertoire holds fewer than 120,000 clones, 60% to 80% seen once, with 16% in the top ten. The sample was peripheral blood. The receptor set was obtained from a woman aged 80 or over with active or convalescent COVID-19. Both conserved end residues are part of each CDR3. A D gene is named only where the DNA matches it firmly. The listing skips clone size in some rows; elsewhere it reads once, few, many or a size class.

j_gene	v_gene	d_gene	abundance	CDR3aa	CDR3nt
TRBJ1-6	TRBV3-1/TRBV3-2	TRBD1	.	CASSPGTGESPLHF	TGTGCCAGCAGCCCGGGGACAGGGGAATCACCCCTCCACTTT
TRBJ1-6	TRBV5-1	TRBD1	.	CASSPGTGNSPLHF	TGCGCCAGCAGCCCTGGGACAGGGAATTCACCCCTCCACTTT
TRBJ2-1	TRBV11-3	.	.	CASSSSGVWGYNEQFF	TGTGCCAGCAGCTCATCGGGGGTCTGGGGGTACAATGAGCAGTTCTTC
TRBJ2-7	TRBV28	TRBD1	.	CASSPGQSYEQYF	TGTGCCAGCAGTCCGGGACAGTCCTACGAGCAGTACTTC
TRBJ1-3	TRBV7-2	.	many	CASSLTLRSSGNTIYF	TGTGCCAGCAGCTTAACTCTCCGGAGCTCTGGAAACACCATATATTTT
TRBJ1-1	TRBV4-1	.	.	CASRQGSVNTEAFF	TGCGCCAGCAGACAGGGTTCCGTGAACACTGAAGCTTTCTTT
TRBJ1-4	TRBV5-1	.	.	CASILMTARNEKLFF	TGCGCCAGCATCTTGATGACAGCGAGGAATGAAAAACTGTTTTTT
TRBJ1-1	TRBV29-1	TRBD1	many	CSVRTGEVEAFF	TGCAGCGTTAGAACAGGGGAGGTTGAAGCTTTCTTT
TRBJ2-7	TRBV15	.	.	CATSFLRGTHEQYF	TGTGCCACCAGCTTCCTGCGGGGCACCCACGAGCAGTACTTC
TRBJ2-1	TRBV7-9	TRBD2	.	CASQSTGLAGYNEQFF	TGTGCCTCCCAATCCACGGGACTAGCGGGGTACAATGAGCAGTTCTTC
TRBJ1-4	TRBV7-9	.	.	CASSPRGPRGNEKLFF	TGTGCCAGCAGCCCCAGGGGACCTCGGGGTAATGAAAAACTGTTTTTT
TRBJ1-5	TRBV15	.	once	CATSRGQGINQPQHF	TGTGCCACCAGCAGAGGGCAGGGGATTAATCAGCCCCAGCATTTT